Listed below are T cell receptor beta chains from one sample, sequenced in a study of low-dose radiotherapy and immunotherapy resistance in tumors. Via MiXCR, TCRdb re-called the reads, giving one row per CDR3 protein. Here the sample spans more than 45,000 distinct CDR3 sequences, 20% to 25% being singletons. Sequencing was performed on PBMCs, taken before treatment. The receptors originated from a male donor with prostate cancer. The CDR3 runs from the conserved cysteine through the conserved F or W. The D gene is left open where the match is weak. Some rows have no size entry. The others give once, few or many, or a class for an expanded clone.

j_gene: TRBJ1-2; abundance: many; d_gene: .; v_gene: TRBV19; CDR3aa: CASSPDGPPERYGYTF; CDR3nt: TGTGCCAGTAGTCCCGACGGACCCCCGGAGAGGTATGGCTACACCTTC
j_gene: TRBJ2-5; abundance: many; d_gene: TRBD2; v_gene: TRBV29-1; CDR3aa: CSAGSSGMYQETQYF; CDR3nt: TGCAGCGCCGGATCTAGCGGGATGTACCAAGAGACCCAGTACTTC
j_gene: TRBJ2-7; abundance: .; d_gene: TRBD2; v_gene: TRBV20-1; CDR3aa: CSASRDGGYEQYF; CDR3nt: TGCAGTGCTAGCCGGGACGGGGGGTACGAGCAGTACTTC
j_gene: TRBJ2-1; abundance: .; d_gene: .; v_gene: TRBV5-1; CDR3aa: CASSLAPGQAEQFF; CDR3nt: TGCGCCAGCAGCTTGGCCCCCGGTCAAGCTGAGCAGTTCTTC
j_gene: TRBJ1-1; abundance: .; d_gene: .; v_gene: TRBV13; CDR3aa: CASSPPLNTEAFF; CDR3nt: TGTGCCAGCAGCCCCCCGCTTAACACTGAAGCTTTCTTT
j_gene: TRBJ1-6; abundance: once; d_gene: .; v_gene: TRBV29-1; CDR3aa: CSVSLGGGDSPLHF; CDR3nt: TGCAGCGTTTCCCTCGGGGGTGGCGATTCACCCCTCCACTTT
j_gene: TRBJ2-3; abundance: many; d_gene: TRBD1; v_gene: TRBV6-2/TRBV6-3; CDR3aa: CASSPGTVTDTQYF; CDR3nt: TGTGCCAGCAGTCCCGGGACAGTCACAGATACGCAGTATTTT
j_gene: TRBJ1-5; abundance: .; d_gene: .; v_gene: TRBV6-2/TRBV6-3; CDR3aa: CASSPWGLGNQPQHF; CDR3nt: TGTGCCAGCAGCCCCTGGGGGTTGGGCAATCAGCCCCAGCATTTT
j_gene: TRBJ1-5; abundance: many; d_gene: .; v_gene: TRBV30; CDR3aa: CAWGRSGRNQPQHF; CDR3nt: TGTGCCTGGGGGCGGTCAGGGCGCAATCAGCCCCAGCATTTT
j_gene: TRBJ1-1; abundance: many; d_gene: .; v_gene: TRBV21-1; CDR3aa: CASSFADAPSGTEAFF; CDR3nt: TGTGCCAGCAGCTTCGCGGATGCCCCCAGCGGCACTGAAGCTTTCTTT
j_gene: TRBJ2-3; abundance: many; d_gene: .; v_gene: TRBV28; CDR3aa: CASSSPGGFADTQYF; CDR3nt: TGTGCCAGCAGTTCCCCAGGGGGGTTCGCAGATACGCAGTATTTT
j_gene: TRBJ1-4; abundance: .; d_gene: .; v_gene: TRBV13; CDR3aa: CASSLVPGNGEKLFF; CDR3nt: TGTGCCAGCAGCTTAGTCCCGGGTAATGGTGAAAAACTGTTTTTT
j_gene: TRBJ2-7; abundance: many; d_gene: .; v_gene: TRBV30; CDR3aa: CAWSVGILYEQYF; CDR3nt: TGTGCCTGGAGTGTCGGAATTCTTTACGAGCAGTACTTC
j_gene: TRBJ1-5; abundance: many; d_gene: .; v_gene: TRBV19; CDR3aa: CASTQDGLSNQPQHF; CDR3nt: TGTGCCAGTACCCAGGACGGATTAAGCAATCAGCCCCAGCATTTT